This T cell receptor (beta chain) was obtained from a study of blood T cell repertoires in COVID-19. Study context: Sample material is recorded as cDNA or gDNA derived from T cells, B-cell-depleted T cells, or PBMCs.

Clones were sequenced by immunoSEQ multiplex PCR, and TCRdb holds only the in-frame ones, with some missing. Found here are 95,000 to 150,000 clones, 79% of them singletons; the top ten hold approximately 4.2%. Germline CDR1 reads LGHDT; CDR2 reads YNNKEL (reference sequence). This CDR3 has 14 amino acids. Trimming took 2 bases from V and 3 from J, leaving 7 bases between them. The J gene is TRBJ1-4, the V gene TRBV3-1 (or the pseudogene TRBV3-2); possible D gene TRBD1, 5 bases. This receptor was taken from a woman at least 80 years old with acute or convalescent COVID-19. The sequencing input was peripheral blood. The CDR3 reads CASSQQGPNEKLFF. DNA of the CDR3: TGTGCCAGCAGCCAACAGGGCCCTAATGAAAAACTGTTTTTT.